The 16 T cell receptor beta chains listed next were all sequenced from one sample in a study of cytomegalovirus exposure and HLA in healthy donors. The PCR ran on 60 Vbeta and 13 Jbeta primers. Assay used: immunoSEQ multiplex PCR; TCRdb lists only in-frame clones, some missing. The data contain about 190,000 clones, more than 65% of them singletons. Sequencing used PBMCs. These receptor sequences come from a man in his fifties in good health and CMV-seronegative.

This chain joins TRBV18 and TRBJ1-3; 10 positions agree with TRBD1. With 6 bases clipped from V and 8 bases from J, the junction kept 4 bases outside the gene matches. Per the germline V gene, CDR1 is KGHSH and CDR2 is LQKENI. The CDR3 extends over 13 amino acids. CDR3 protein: CASSGTGAYTIYF. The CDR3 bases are TGTGCCAGCTCCGGGACAGGGGCATACACCATATATTTT.

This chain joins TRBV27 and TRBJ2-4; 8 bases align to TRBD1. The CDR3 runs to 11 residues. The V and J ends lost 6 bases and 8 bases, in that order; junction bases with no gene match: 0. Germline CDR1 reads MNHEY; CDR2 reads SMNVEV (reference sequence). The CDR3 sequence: CASRQGDIQYF. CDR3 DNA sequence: TGTGCCAGCAGACAGGGGGACATTCAGTACTTC.

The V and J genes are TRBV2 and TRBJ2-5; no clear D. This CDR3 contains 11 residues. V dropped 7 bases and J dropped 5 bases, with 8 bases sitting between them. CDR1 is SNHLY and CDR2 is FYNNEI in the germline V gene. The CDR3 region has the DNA TGTGCCAGCAAAAGCTCCGAGACCCAGTACTTC. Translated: CASKSSETQYF.

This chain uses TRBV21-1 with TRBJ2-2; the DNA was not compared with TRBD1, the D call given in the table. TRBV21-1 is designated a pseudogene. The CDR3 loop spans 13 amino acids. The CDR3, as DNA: TGTGCCAGGCCGACAGGGTCCCCCGGGGAGCTGTTTTTT. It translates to CARPTGSPGELFF.

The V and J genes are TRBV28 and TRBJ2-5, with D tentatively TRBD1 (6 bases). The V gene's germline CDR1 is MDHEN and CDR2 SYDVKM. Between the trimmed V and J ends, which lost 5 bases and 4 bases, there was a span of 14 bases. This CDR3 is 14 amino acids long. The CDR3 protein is CASSLQGFRETQYF. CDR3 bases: TGTGCCAGCAGTCTACAGGGATTTAGAGAGACCCAGTACTTC.

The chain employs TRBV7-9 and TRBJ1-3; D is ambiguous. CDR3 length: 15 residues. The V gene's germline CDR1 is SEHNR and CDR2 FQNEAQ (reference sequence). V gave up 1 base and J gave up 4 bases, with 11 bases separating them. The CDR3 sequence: CASSLDRGSGNTIYF. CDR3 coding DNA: TGTGCCAGCAGCTTAGACCGGGGATCAGGAAACACCATATATTTT.

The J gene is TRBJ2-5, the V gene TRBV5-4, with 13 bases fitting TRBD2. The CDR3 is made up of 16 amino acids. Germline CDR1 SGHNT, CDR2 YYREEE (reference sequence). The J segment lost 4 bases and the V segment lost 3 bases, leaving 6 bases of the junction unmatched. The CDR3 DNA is TGTGCCAGCAGCTACACTAGCGGGGGGGCCGGAGAGACCCAGTACTTC. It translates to CASSYTSGGAGETQYF.

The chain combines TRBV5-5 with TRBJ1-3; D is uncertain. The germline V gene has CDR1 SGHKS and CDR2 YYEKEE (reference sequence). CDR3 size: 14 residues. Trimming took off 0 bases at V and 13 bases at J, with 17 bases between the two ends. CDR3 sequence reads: CASSLEPSPREIYF. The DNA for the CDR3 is TGTGCCAGCAGCTTGGAACCATCCCCGAGGGAAATATATTTT. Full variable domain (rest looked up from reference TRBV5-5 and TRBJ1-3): DAGVTQSPTHLIKTRGQQVTLRCSPISGHKSVSWYQQVLGQGPQFIFQYYEKEERGRGNFPDRFSARQFPNYSSELNVNALLLGDSALYLCASSLEPSPREIYFGEGSWLTVV.

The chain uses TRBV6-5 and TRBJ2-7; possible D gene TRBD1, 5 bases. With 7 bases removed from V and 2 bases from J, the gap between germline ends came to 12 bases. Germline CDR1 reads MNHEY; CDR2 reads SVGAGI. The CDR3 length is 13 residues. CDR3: CASKRGTAYEQYF. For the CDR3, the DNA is TGTGCCAGCAAAAGGGGAACGGCCTACGAGCAGTACTTC.

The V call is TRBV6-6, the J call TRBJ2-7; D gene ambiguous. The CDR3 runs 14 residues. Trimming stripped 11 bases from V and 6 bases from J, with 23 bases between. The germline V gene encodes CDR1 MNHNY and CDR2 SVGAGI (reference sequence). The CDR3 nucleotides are TGTGCCTCCAGCAGCACGTCGGAGCAGTCCGAGCAGTACTTC. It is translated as CASSSTSEQSEQYF.

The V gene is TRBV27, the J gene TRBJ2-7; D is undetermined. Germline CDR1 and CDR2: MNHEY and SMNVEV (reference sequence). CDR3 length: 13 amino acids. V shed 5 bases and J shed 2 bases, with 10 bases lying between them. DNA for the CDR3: TGTGCCAGCAGTGCGATCGGTGCCTACGAGCAGTACTTC. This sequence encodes CASSAIGAYEQYF.

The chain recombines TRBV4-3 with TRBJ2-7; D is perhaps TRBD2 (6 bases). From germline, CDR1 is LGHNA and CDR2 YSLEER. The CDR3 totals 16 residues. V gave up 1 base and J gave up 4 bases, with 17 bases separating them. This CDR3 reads CASSQAVATGVYEQYF. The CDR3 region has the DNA TGCGCCAGCAGCCAAGCAGTGGCGACGGGGGTGTACGAGCAGTACTTC.

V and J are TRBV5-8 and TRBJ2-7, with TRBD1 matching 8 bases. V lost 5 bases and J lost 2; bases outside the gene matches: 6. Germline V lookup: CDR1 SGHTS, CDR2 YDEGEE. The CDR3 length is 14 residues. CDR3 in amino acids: CASSYGQGTYEQYF. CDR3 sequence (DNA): TGTGCCAGCAGTTACGGACAGGGAACCTACGAGCAGTACTTC.

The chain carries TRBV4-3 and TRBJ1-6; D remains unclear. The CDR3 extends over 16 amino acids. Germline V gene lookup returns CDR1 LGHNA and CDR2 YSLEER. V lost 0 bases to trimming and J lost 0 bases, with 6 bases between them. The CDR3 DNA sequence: TGCGCCAGCAGCCAAGATAGAAGCTCCTATAATTCACCCCTCCACTTT. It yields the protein CASSQDRSSYNSPLHF.

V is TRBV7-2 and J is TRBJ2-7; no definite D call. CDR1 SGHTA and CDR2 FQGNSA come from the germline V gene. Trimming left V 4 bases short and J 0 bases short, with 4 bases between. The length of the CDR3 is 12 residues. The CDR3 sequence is CASSWSSYEQYF. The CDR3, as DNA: TGTGCCAGCAGCTGGAGCTCCTACGAGCAGTACTTC.

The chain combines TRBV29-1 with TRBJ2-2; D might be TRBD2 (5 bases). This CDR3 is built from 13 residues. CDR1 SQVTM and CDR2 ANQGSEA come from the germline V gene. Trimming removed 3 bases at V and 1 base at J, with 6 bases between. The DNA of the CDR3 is TGCAGCGTTGACGGAGGGAACACCGGGGAGCTGTTTTTT. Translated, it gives CSVDGGNTGELFF.